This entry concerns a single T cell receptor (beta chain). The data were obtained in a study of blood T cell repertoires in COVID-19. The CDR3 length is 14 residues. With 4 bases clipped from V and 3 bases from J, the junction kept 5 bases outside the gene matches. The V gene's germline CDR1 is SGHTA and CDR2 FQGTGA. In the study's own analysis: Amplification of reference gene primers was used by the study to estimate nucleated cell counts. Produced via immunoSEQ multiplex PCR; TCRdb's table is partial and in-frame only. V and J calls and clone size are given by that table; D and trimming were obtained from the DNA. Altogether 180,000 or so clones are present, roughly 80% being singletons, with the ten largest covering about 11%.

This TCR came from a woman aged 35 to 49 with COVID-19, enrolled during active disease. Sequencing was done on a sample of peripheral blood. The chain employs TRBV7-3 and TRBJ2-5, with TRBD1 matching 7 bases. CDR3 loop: CASSSPGTEETQYF. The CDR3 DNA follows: TGTGCCAGCAGCTCCCCCGGGACAGAAGAGACCCAGTACTTC. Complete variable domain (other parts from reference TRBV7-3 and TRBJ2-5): GAGVSQTPSNKVTEKGKYVELRCDPISGHTALYWYRQSLGQGPEFLIYFQGTGAADDSGLPNDRFFAVRPEGSVSTLKIQRTERGDSAVYLCASSSPGTEETQYFGPGTRLLVL.